Following are 7 T cell receptor beta chains from one sample sequenced in a study of T cells in Graves' hyperthyroidism and ophthalmopathy. Amplified TCR beta CDR3 regions came from RNA transcripts. RT-PCR in the first round (using the HTBI primer set) targeted the TCR CDR3. Using its own MiXCR run on the multiplex PCR reads, TCRdb lists one record per CDR3 protein. The sample carries around 300,000 distinct CDR3 sequences, roughly 13% recorded once. Material: blood. These receptors originate from a woman between 40 and 55 years old with Graves' ophthalmopathy.

This clonotype came up a few times. The chain is built from TRBV6-1 and TRBJ2-3, with TRBD1 matching over 7 bases. This CDR3 comprises 15 residues. V lost 7 bases to trimming and J lost 1 base; unmatched junction nucleotides: 8. CDR1 and CDR2 from the germline V gene are MNHNS and SASEGT. CDR3: CASNPDRAGTDTQYF. In DNA, the CDR3 is TGTGCCAGCAACCCAGACAGGGCAGGCACAGATACGCAGTATTTT.

This clonotype was detected only a few times. The chain carries TRBV6-5 and TRBJ1-1; a possible D gene is TRBD1 (5 bases). The length of the CDR3 is 14 residues. Germline V lookup: CDR1 MNHEY, CDR2 SVGAGI. With 4 bases removed from V and 7 bases from J, the gap between germline ends came to 16 bases. The CDR3: CASSSKGRKDEAFF. DNA for the CDR3: TGTGCCAGCAGTTCGAAGGGGAGGAAGGATGAAGCTTTCTTT.

The genes are TRBV4-1 and TRBJ2-7; 7 bases map to TRBD1. CDR3 length: 16 residues. V shed 1 base, J shed 0 bases, and the junction held 6 bases outside the gene matches. Per germline, CDR1 MGHRA and CDR2 YSYEKL. The CDR3 nucleotides are TGCGCCAGCAGCCAAGCCCCCGGGACAGACTCCTACGAGCAGTACTTC. This encodes CASSQAPGTDSYEQYF.

This clonotype was detected a few times. This sequence joins TRBV29-1 and TRBJ2-1; D is possibly TRBD2 (6 bases). V lost 7 bases, J lost 8 bases, and 21 bases lay in between. CDR3 length: 14 residues. Germline CDR1 reads SQVTM; CDR2 reads ANQGSEA. The CDR3 here is CSADILAELDEQFF. CDR3 in DNA: TGCAGCGCCGACATACTAGCAGAGCTAGATGAGCAGTTCTTC.

The chain uses TRBV20-1 and TRBJ2-2; TRBD2 agrees at 12 bases. This CDR3 is 14 amino acids long. CDR1 and CDR2 from the germline V gene are DFQATT and SNEGSKA (reference sequence). Here the CDR3 reads CGALAGGNTGELFF. CDR3 DNA: TGCGGAGCACTAGCGGGAGGAAACACCGGGGAGCTGTTTTTT.

This clonotype was recorded at least ten times. This chain uses TRBV20-1 with TRBJ2-1, with D uncertain. CDR3 length: 14 amino acids. Trimming cost V 5 bases and J 2 bases, with 13 bases left between them. Germline values: CDR1 DFQATT, CDR2 SNEGSKA (reference sequence). The CDR3 sequence is CSAPLPPAYNEQFF. The CDR3 DNA is TGCAGTGCTCCCTTACCACCCGCCTACAATGAGCAGTTCTTC.

In its sample, this clonotype was seen many times. The V call is TRBV19, the J call TRBJ1-1; 10 bases agree with TRBD1. Losses at the gene ends were 5 bases for V and 7 bases for J; bases not matched to a gene: 19. Germline CDR1 reads LNHDA; CDR2 reads SQIVND (reference sequence). This CDR3 is built from 18 residues. CDR3 sequence (DNA): TGTGCCAGTAGTCCCCTCACAATCCGACAGGGGGCATGGTATGAAGCTTTCTTT. It specifies CASSPLTIRQGAWYEAFF. Supplemented by reference TRBV19 and TRBJ1-1, the full variable domain reads DGGITQSPKYLFRKEGQNVTLSCEQNLNHDAMYWYRQDPGQGLRLIYYSQIVNDFQKGDIAEGYSVSREKKESFPLTVTSAQKNPTAFYLCASSPLTIRQGAWYEAFFGQGTRLTVV.